This T cell receptor beta chain was recorded in a study of tumor and adjacent non-tumor tissue in lung cancer (dated by TCRdb to 2016 to 2018). Study-level background: Of the cohort, eleven to twelve patients had adenocarcinoma, 2 had squamous cell carcinoma and 1 had small cell lung cancer. In total, sequencing yielded some 130 million productive TCRbeta reads, which works out to an average of about 4 million reads per sample. TCRbeta CDR3 sequencing was performed on roughly 27 paired specimens, with one tumor sample and one normal lung sample collected per patient. Using bulk TCRbeta repertoires from roughly 14 lung cancer patients, the study set lung tumor tissue side by side with matched distant non-tumor lung tissue. The 15 or so patients were aged about 30 to 80 years, included about 10 men and 5 women, and had TNM stage I to III disease.

The protocol used for the library was multiplex PCR. Sequencing instrument: Illumina HiSeq 2500. TCRbeta libraries were constructed through three rounds of nested PCR with primers (Table S4) according to protocols modified from ARM-PCR. Before sequencing, PCR products in the 200-500 bp range were cut out of the gel and cleaned up using the QIAquick gel extraction kit. The authors processed their data as follows. Reads were cleaned with Trimmomatic, merged with FLASH into complete CDR3 sequences, and assigned to V(D)J germline segments with MiTCR. VDJtools was used to compute clonal diversity as the inverse Simpson's index. A read counted as productive if the sequence was in-frame and lacked a premature stop codon. Using fastp at Q25 and MiXCR, TCRdb reprocessed the public reads and kept productive beta chains. Each CDR3 protein appears once, grouped with its most common genes and DNA. These V and J calls derive from TCRdb rather than the authors' analysis. Recorded for this sample are about 100,000 distinct CDR3 sequences; about 62% of them occurred a single time. The ten largest clones add up to around 20% of the sample.

Worth noting for this clonotype: Its target antigen remains unknown. The germline gene is not matched at one end of the junction; a read error may be the cause.

Bulk unsorted tissue served as the source for RNA extraction, and RNA quality was assessed using a NanoDrop ND-1000 and an Agilent 2100. Normal lung samples were distant non-tumor tissue taken more than 3 cm from the tumor edge. Newly diagnosed lung cancer patients without prior chemotherapy who had been admitted for thoracic surgery in China between August and November 2014 were enrolled as donors. Patients who had received previous radiotherapy or chemotherapy, or who had another concurrent cancer, were excluded from the study. Pieces of surgical tissue measuring roughly 1-2.3 cm3 were kept in RNAlater solution and stored at -80 degrees C until use. The paper's findings and limits, for the study overall: Only roughly 14 patients were in the cohort, and the authors stated that larger samples and more detailed clinical data are needed. Tumor tissue showed significantly greater TCR diversity (inverse Simpson) than normal lung tissue (about 400 vs 180, P = 0.0075, Mann-Whitney U test). Neither the sequencing platform nor unique molecular identifiers are named or mentioned anywhere in the methods. Peripheral blood was not sequenced, so blood TCRbeta repertoires were not examined in the lung cancer patients of the study. The top 100 clones accounted for a significantly larger cumulative portion of the repertoire in normal lung than in tumor tissue. TCR diversity was significantly higher in younger patients, and higher tumor TCR diversity was associated with shorter overall and disease-free survival.

From cysteine to phenylalanine, the CDR3 is 14 amino acids long. Just the 42-base CDR3 DNA is kept, in frame starting at base 1. Sequences were obtained from distant non-tumor lung tissue. This sequence was found in a young man with non-small cell lung cancer. The chain is assembled from TRBV12-3 or TRBV12-4 and TRBJ2-3, and TRBD1 aligns with 7 junction nucleotides. The CDR3 region has the sequence CANSRDSPTDTKYF. The DNA reads TGTGCCAACAGTAGGGACAGTCCCACAGATACGAAGTATTTT.